Sequencing of this T cell receptor beta chain was carried out in a study of cytomegalovirus exposure and HLA in healthy donors. General study findings and limits: Earlier analysis yielded a pattern in which most TCR beta V segments were productive about 90% or about 30% of the time.

Germline CDR1 KGHSH, CDR2 LQKENI. The V end was cut by 2 bases, the J end by 2 bases, with 10 bases between. This CDR3 spans 14 amino acids. The PCR employed 60 Vbeta primers together with 13 Jbeta primers. Clones were read by immunoSEQ multiplex PCR, and TCRdb kept only the in-frame ones, dropping some. The table records 150,000 to 160,000 clones, more than 75% of them present only once. Concerning this clone: What it binds is unknown.

Specimen: PBMCs. The V and J genes are TRBV18 and TRBJ2-7, with TRBD1 as a possible D gene (5 bases). The sequence derives from a young woman in good health and CMV-seronegative. DNA for the CDR3: TGTGCCAGCTCACCAGTGCAGGGTCCCTACGAGCAGTACTTC. Its protein product is CASSPVQGPYEQYF.